The next 11 T cell receptor beta chains were all read from a single sample in a study of blood T cells in healthy people across ages. For the second PCR, which ran for roughly 6 to 11 cycles, a sample-barcoded 5' primer and a J-beta primer mix were used. MiXCR, applied by TCRdb to the 5' RACE reads, yields one record per CDR3 protein. The sample includes over 1.5 million distinct CDR3 sequences, just under 50% of them seen just once. The specimen sequenced was blood. The receptors derive from a woman aged 40-49 years in good health.

CDR3 nucleotide sequence: TGCGCCAGCAGCCAAACAGGGGGGCAGGACTATGGCTACACCTTC. Protein: CASSQTGGQDYGYTF. The genes are TRBV4-3 and TRBJ1-2; 8 bases are shared with TRBD1. The germline V gene has CDR1 LGHNA and CDR2 YSLEER. The CDR3 spans 15 residues. V was pared by 2 bases and J by 3 bases, with 5 bases of the junction left unmatched.

This clonotype was recorded a few times. This chain connects TRBV5-1 to TRBJ2-1, with a tentative D call TRBD2 (6 bases). V was cut by 1 base and J by 7 bases, with 18 bases left in between. CDR1 and CDR2 (germline): SGHRS, YFSETQ. This CDR3 has 16 amino acids. DNA of the CDR3: TGCGCCAGCAGCTTGAATCCGGGGGAGGACTGGAATGAGCAGTTCTTC. As protein: CASSLNPGEDWNEQFF.

Here the CDR3 reads CSVGIVNQETQYF. As DNA, the CDR3 is TGCAGCGTCGGAATCGTAAATCAAGAGACCCAGTACTTC. V gene TRBV29-1 combines with J gene TRBJ2-5; D gene uncertain. The CDR3 runs to 13 residues. In germline, CDR1 is SQVTM, CDR2 ANQGSEA. Deletions cut 6 bases from V and 2 bases from J, with 13 bases between.

The V gene is TRBV20-1, the J gene TRBJ2-5; 10 bases align to TRBD2. Germline V gives CDR1 DFQATT, CDR2 SNEGSKA (reference sequence). Trimming removed 1 base from V and 3 bases from J; junction bases left unmatched: 2. The CDR3 consists of 14 residues. CDR3 protein: CSARAGTSEETQYF. The CDR3 region has the DNA TGCAGTGCTAGAGCCGGGACTAGCGAAGAGACCCAGTACTTC.

The V call is TRBV3-1, the J call TRBJ2-1; D possibly matches TRBD1 or TRBD2 (7 bases each). V shed 5 bases and J shed 9 bases, with 17 bases lying between them. This CDR3 has 14 residues. Germline V gives CDR1 LGHDT, CDR2 YNNKEL (reference sequence). The CDR3, as DNA: TGTGCCAGCAGCACGGACACAGGGGAGGGTGAGCAGTTCTTC. It yields the protein CASSTDTGEGEQFF.

This clonotype was seen more than once but under ten times. The genes are TRBV12-3 or TRBV12-4 and TRBJ2-3, with D maybe TRBD1 (6 bases). The CDR3 sequence is 15 residues long. Trimming stripped 5 bases from V and 1 base from J, with 13 bases between. The DNA for the CDR3 is TGTGCCAGCAGTCCTTCGGACAGAGGCACAGATACGCAGTATTTT. Residues: CASSPSDRGTDTQYF.

V gene TRBV27 combines with J gene TRBJ2-1; 7 bases align to TRBD1. The germline gives CDR1 MNHEY, CDR2 SMNVEV (reference sequence). CDR3 length: 14 residues. Trimming at V came to 5 bases and at J to 9 bases, leaving 10 bases not matched to a gene. The CDR3, as DNA: TGTGCCAGCAGTCCTACGACAGGGTCGGGTGAGCAGTTCTTC. It yields the protein CASSPTTGSGEQFF.

To note about this clonotype: Relative to the germline gene, one junction end is altered; a read error may explain this. The CDR3 sequence is CVSSLFRAAAKNIQYF. CDR3 sequence (DNA): TGTGTCAGCAGTTTATTTAGGGCAGCAGCCAAAAACATTCAGTACTTC. The chain carries TRBV28 and TRBJ2-4, with D unclear. Germline lookup yields CDR1 MDHEN and CDR2 SYDVKM. The CDR3 is 16 residues long.

The rearrangement joins TRBV12-3 or TRBV12-4 to TRBJ2-3; a weak D match, TRBD1 (6 bases). This CDR3 has 16 residues. Trimming took 5 bases from V and 1 from J, leaving 16 bases between them. CDR3 protein: CASSPTGRLGTDTQYF. DNA of the CDR3: TGTGCCAGCAGTCCAACAGGGAGATTGGGCACAGATACGCAGTATTTT.

The chain is built from TRBV20-1 and TRBJ1-1; D may be TRBD1 (6 bases). Trimming stripped 4 bases from V and 1 base from J, with 13 bases between. The germline gives CDR1 DFQATT, CDR2 SNEGSKA (reference sequence). The length of the CDR3 is 14 residues. The CDR3, as DNA: TGCAGTGCTACTGGGGGGGGGCAGAACACTGAAGCTTTCTTT. This sequence encodes CSATGGGQNTEAFF.

The chain uses TRBV28 and TRBJ2-7; 7 nucleotides line up with TRBD1. The V gene end was trimmed by 5 bases and the J gene end by 2 bases; junction bases not matched to a gene: 6. Germline assignment: CDR1 MDHEN and CDR2 SYDVKM. The CDR3 runs to 14 residues. The chain's CDR3 is CASSPGDSTYEQYF. Written as DNA, the CDR3 is TGTGCCAGCAGTCCAGGGGACAGTACCTACGAGCAGTACTTC. The full variable domain, in which reference TRBV28 and TRBJ2-7 provide the parts outside the CDR3, is DVKVTQSSRYLVKRTGEKVFLECVQDMDHENMFWYRQDPGLGLRLIYFSYDVKMKEKGDIPEGYSVSREKKERFSLILESASTNQTSMYLCASSPGDSTYEQYFGPGTRLTVT.